These 21 T cell receptor beta chains originate from one sample sequenced in a study of cytomegalovirus exposure and HLA in healthy donors (dated by TCRdb to the late 2010s). The receptor library was made with the immunoSEQ multiplex PCR assay. The multiplex PCR relied on a mix of 60 forward primers for TCR Vbeta segments and 13 reverse primers for TCR Jbeta segments. Held by TCRdb, this immuneACCESS table contains in-frame sequences only and omits some clones. Under half of the omission traces to an unresolved V gene where checked; the cause of the rest is unknown. The sample table holds fewer than 200,000 clones, of which about four fifths were seen once. The top ten clones comprise about 3.5% of the sample. Input material: PBMCs. The origin of the receptors is a man in his forties in good health and CMV-seropositive.

The V and J genes are TRBV7-9 and TRBJ2-6; 10 nucleotides align to TRBD1. Unmatched junction bases numbered 6, after V lost 5 bases and J lost 2 bases. The CDR3 is made up of 17 amino acids. Germline CDR1 SEHNR, CDR2 FQNEAQ (reference sequence). CDR3 sequence reads: CASSLRQGATGANVLTF. In DNA, the CDR3 is TGTGCCAGCAGCCTTCGACAGGGGGCGACTGGGGCCAACGTCCTGACTTTC.

The chain couples TRBV5-1 to TRBJ1-2; 7 positions match TRBD1. V lost 4 bases to trimming and J lost 4 bases; unmatched junction nucleotides: 4. Per the germline V gene, CDR1 is SGHRS and CDR2 is YFSETQ. The CDR3 extends over 13 amino acids. The CDR3 region is CASSLWTGYGYTF. The DNA for the CDR3 is TGCGCCAGCAGCCTCTGGACAGGCTATGGCTACACCTTC.

V gene TRBV4-1 combines with J gene TRBJ2-1, with 11 bases that match TRBD2. This CDR3 spans 15 amino acids. With 4 bases clipped from V and 8 bases from J, the junction kept 7 bases outside the gene matches. In germline, CDR1 is MGHRA, CDR2 YSYEKL. The DNA for the CDR3 is TGCGCCAGCAGCCTACTAGCGGGAGTAGGGTATGAGCAGTTCTTC. Translated, it gives CASSLLAGVGYEQFF.

The table lists this clone with a few counts. The J gene is TRBJ1-5, the V gene TRBV6-1, with 9 nucleotides matching TRBD1. The CDR3 has 13 amino acids. V lost 5 bases and J lost 16; bases outside the gene matches: 12. CDR1 is MNHNS, CDR2 SASEGT, per germline. The CDR3 spells CASSPTWDRVAHF. The CDR3 nucleotides are TGTGCCAGCAGTCCAACCTGGGACAGGGTCGCCCATTTT.

This clone was seen just once. V gene TRBV4-2 combines with J gene TRBJ1-3, with D tentatively TRBD1 (5 bases). Trimming shortened V by 0 bases and J by 4 bases, and 10 bases separated the two germline ends. The CDR3 extends over 15 amino acids. Per the germline V gene, CDR1 is LGHNA and CDR2 is YNFKEQ. This CDR3 reads CASSQEATGGNTIYF. The CDR3 DNA sequence: TGTGCCAGCAGCCAAGAAGCAACAGGCGGAAACACCATATATTTT.

In regard to this clone: Its ends do not fully match the called genes, so a read error is possible. This chain connects TRBV7-9 to TRBJ2-7; 7 bases align to TRBD1. The CDR3 loop spans 14 amino acids. Germline values: CDR1 SEHNR, CDR2 FQNEAQ (reference sequence). The CDR3 DNA follows: TGTTCCAGCAGCTCCCGGGACAGCTCCTACGAGCAGTACTTC. As protein: CSSSSRDSSYEQYF.

In its sample, this clone was seen a few times. This chain links TRBV7-9 with TRBJ2-7; D is perhaps TRBD1 (6 bases). The CDR3 is 14 residues long. CDR1 is SEHNR and CDR2 is FQNEAQ in the germline V gene (reference sequence). The ends were cut back, 5 bases at V and 3 bases at J, with 14 bases in the middle. The CDR3 region has the DNA TGTGCCAGCAGCGTAGACAGGCCCCACTACGAGCAGTACTTC. This translates into CASSVDRPHYEQYF.

This chain links TRBV4-2 with TRBJ2-3; TRBD2 might be the D (5 bases). Trimming took 6 bases from V and 3 from J, leaving 16 bases between them. Germline lookup yields CDR1 LGHNA and CDR2 YNFKEQ. This CDR3 region has 15 residues. The CDR3 DNA is TGTGCCAGCAGGCCGGGGAGCCTCGGGACAGATACGCAGTATTTT. Translated, it gives CASRPGSLGTDTQYF.

V and J are TRBV19 and TRBJ1-5; D is undetermined. Germline values: CDR1 LNHDA, CDR2 SQIVND (reference sequence). This CDR3 spans 13 amino acids. Trimming stripped 0 bases from V and 5 bases from J, with 5 bases between. This CDR3 is CASSIDQDQPQHF. The CDR3 nucleotides are TGTGCCAGTAGTATAGATCAGGATCAGCCCCAGCATTTT.

This sequence joins TRBV6-4 and TRBJ1-1; TRBD1 matches 7 bases. J was trimmed by 8 bases and V by 2 bases; bases with no gene match: 5. Germline V gene data show CDR1 as MRHNA and CDR2 as SNTAGT. This CDR3 contains 13 residues. The chain's CDR3 is CASSDNRGSEAFF. The CDR3 bases are TGTGCCAGCAGTGACAACAGGGGATCCGAAGCTTTCTTT.

The chain has TRBV5-6 and TRBJ1-2; weak D call: TRBD1 (6 bases). V was trimmed by 5 bases and J by 4 bases, leaving 9 bases between them. CDR1 SGHDT and CDR2 YYEEEE come from the germline V gene. The CDR3 has 12 residues. For the CDR3, the DNA is TGTGCCAGCAGAGGACAGCTCTATGGCTACACCTTC. Translated, it gives CASRGQLYGYTF.

The CDR3 DNA reads TGTGCCAGCAGCTTGGTCGCCGCCACTACTCAGCAGTACTTC. Residues: CASSLVAATTQQYF. The chain uses TRBV5-5 and TRBJ2-7; D gene uncertain. This CDR3 is built from 14 residues. Trimming took 0 bases from V and 8 from J, leaving 15 bases between them. The germline V gene has CDR1 SGHKS and CDR2 YYEKEE (reference sequence).

As concerns this clone: This sample includes further DNA sequences coding for the same CDR3. V is TRBV7-6 and J is TRBJ1-1; D ambiguous. V lost 3 bases and J 0 bases, leaving 14 bases between the germline ends. Germline V gives CDR1 SGHVS, CDR2 FNYEAQ. This CDR3 contains 16 residues. The CDR3, as DNA: TGTGCCAGCAGCTTGGCTCCGGAAGCGATGAACACTGAAGCTTTCTTT. Protein sequence: CASSLAPEAMNTEAFF.

This clone occurred a few times. The J gene is TRBJ1-1, the V gene TRBV11-2; 8 positions match TRBD1. The CDR3 loop spans 14 amino acids. Losses at the gene ends were 4 bases for V and 4 bases for J; bases not matched to a gene: 5. CDR1 SGHAT and CDR2 FQNNGV come from the germline V gene. The CDR3 reads CASSSGQVATEAFF. The CDR3 bases are TGTGCCAGCAGCTCGGGACAGGTGGCCACTGAAGCTTTCTTT.

V gene TRBV4-3 combines with J gene TRBJ1-6; tentative D call: TRBD1 (5 bases). Germline CDR1 LGHNA, CDR2 YSLEER. Trimming removed 1 base from V and 4 bases from J, with 11 bases in between. The CDR3 spans 16 residues. The CDR3 protein is CASSQGRGGYNSPLHF. CDR3 nucleotides: TGCGCCAGCAGCCAAGGAAGGGGCGGTTATAATTCACCCCTCCACTTT.

V gene TRBV4-2 combines with J gene TRBJ2-1; 8 bases are shared with TRBD2. CDR1 and CDR2 from the germline V gene are LGHNA and YNFKEQ. The CDR3 extends over 15 amino acids. The V and J ends lost 0 bases and 5 bases, in that order; junction bases with no gene match: 3. The DNA of the CDR3 is TGTGCCAGCAGCCAAGACGGGGGGGCCGACAATGAGCAGTTCTTC. Its protein product is CASSQDGGADNEQFF.

V usage is TRBV2 and J usage is TRBJ2-7; a weak D match, TRBD1 (6 bases). Trimming cost V 5 bases and J 3 bases, with 11 bases left between them. The CDR3 consists of 13 residues. Germline assignment: CDR1 SNHLY and CDR2 FYNNEI. The DNA for the CDR3 is TGTGCCAGCAGTTTAAACAGGGTCTACGAGCAGTACTTC. It translates to CASSLNRVYEQYF. Together with reference TRBV2 and TRBJ2-7, the CDR3 gives the full variable domain: EPEVTQTPSHQVTQMGQEVILRCVPISNHLYFYWYRQILGQKVEFLVSFYNNEISEKSEIFDDQFSVERPDGSNFTLKIRSTKLEDSAMYFCASSLNRVYEQYFGPGTRLTVT.

The chain recombines TRBV6-1 with TRBJ2-7; TRBD1 aligns across 10 bases. Germline V lookup: CDR1 MNHNS, CDR2 SASEGT. CDR3 length: 14 residues. The junction had 4 bases not matched to a gene; V was cut back by 6 bases and J by 2 bases. CDR3 sequence (DNA): TGTGCCAGCAGCAAGGGACAGGGGCCCTACGAGCAGTACTTC. It encodes CASSKGQGPYEQYF.

The chain combines TRBV15 with TRBJ2-2, with 7 bases that match TRBD1. The germline gives CDR1 LNHNV, CDR2 YYDKDF (reference sequence). The ends lost 1 base at V and 2 bases at J; junction bases unmatched: 4. The CDR3 has 16 amino acids. This CDR3 reads CATSRGGTANTGELFF. In DNA form, the CDR3 reads TGTGCCACCAGCAGAGGGGGGACAGCAAACACCGGGGAGCTGTTTTTT.

V is TRBV18 and J is TRBJ1-1, with D maybe TRBD1 (5 bases). This CDR3 is built from 16 residues. From germline, CDR1 is KGHSH and CDR2 LQKENI. V lost 1 base and J lost 0, with 12 bases in between. In DNA form, the CDR3 reads TGTGCCAGCTCACCACTAGACAGCAAAGTGAACACTGAAGCTTTCTTT. The encoded protein is CASSPLDSKVNTEAFF.

The J gene is TRBJ1-2, the V gene TRBV11-2; 8 bases are shared with TRBD1. The junction had 5 bases not matched to a gene; V was cut back by 1 base and J by 4 bases. The germline V gene encodes CDR1 SGHAT and CDR2 FQNNGV. The CDR3 is 15 amino acids. The CDR3 bases are TGTGCCAGCAGCTTAGGGGACAGGCGGATCTATGGCTACACCTTC. It yields the protein CASSLGDRRIYGYTF. Full variable domain (missing parts from reference TRBV11-2 and TRBJ1-2): EAGVAQSPRYKIIEKRQSVAFWCNPISGHATLYWYQQILGQGPKLLIQFQNNGVVDDSQLPKDRFSAERLKGVDSTLKIQPAKLEDSAVYLCASSLGDRRIYGYTFGSGTRLTVV.